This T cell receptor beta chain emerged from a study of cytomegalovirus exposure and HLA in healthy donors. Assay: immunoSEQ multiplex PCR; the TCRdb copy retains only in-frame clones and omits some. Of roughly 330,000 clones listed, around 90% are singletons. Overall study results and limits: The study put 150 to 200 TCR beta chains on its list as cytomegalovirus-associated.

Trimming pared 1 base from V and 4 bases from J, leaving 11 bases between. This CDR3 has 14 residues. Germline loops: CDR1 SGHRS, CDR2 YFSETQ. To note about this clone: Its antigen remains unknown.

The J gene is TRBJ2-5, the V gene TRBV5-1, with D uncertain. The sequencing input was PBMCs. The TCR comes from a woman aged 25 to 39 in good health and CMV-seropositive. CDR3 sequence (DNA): TGCGCCAGCAGCTTGATTCGGTCTCGAGAGACCCAGTACTTC. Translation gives CASSLIRSRETQYF.